Presented here are 16 T cell receptor beta chains from one specimen sequenced in a study of blood T cells in healthy people across ages. A J-beta primer mix and a sample-barcoded 5' primer were used in a second PCR of about 7 to 12 cycles. One entry per CDR3 protein results from TCRdb running MiXCR on the 5' RACE reads. The sample lists roughly 800,000 distinct CDR3 sequences, over 45% occurring once. Sequenced input: blood. The receptors shown here come from a man younger than 45 in good health.

This clonotype was detected a few times. CDR3 residues: CSVDGGGRAADTQYF. As DNA, the CDR3 is TGCAGCGTTGATGGCGGCGGGAGAGCGGCAGATACGCAGTATTTT. The chain uses TRBV29-1 and TRBJ2-3; TRBD2 aligns across 7 bases. The V gene end was trimmed by 3 bases and the J gene end by 4 bases; junction bases not matched to a gene: 10. The germline gives CDR1 SQVTM, CDR2 ANQGSEA. This CDR3 comprises 15 residues.

This chain joins TRBV6-5 and TRBJ2-5, with 10 bases that match TRBD2. With 6 bases clipped from V and 3 bases from J, the junction kept 4 bases outside the gene matches. The CDR3 is 14 residues long. Germline V lookup: CDR1 MNHEY, CDR2 SVGAGI. The CDR3 sequence: CASRRSGGEETQYF. The CDR3 nucleotides are TGTGCCAGCAGAAGGAGCGGGGGGGAAGAGACCCAGTACTTC.

The J gene is TRBJ2-7, the V gene TRBV7-2, with D unresolved. V lost 1 base and J lost 1, with 8 bases in between. Germline V gene lookup returns CDR1 SGHTA and CDR2 FQGNSA. There are 14 residues in the CDR3. In nucleotides, the CDR3 is TGTGCCAGCAGCTTAGTTGATGAGTCCTACGAGCAGTACTTC. Translated: CASSLVDESYEQYF.

The chain recombines TRBV7-3 with TRBJ2-1; possibly TRBD2 for D (5 bases). Germline loops: CDR1 SGHTA, CDR2 FQGTGA. Trimming pared 0 bases from V and 2 bases from J, leaving 17 bases between. CDR3 length equals 18 residues. The CDR3 coding sequence is TGTGCCAGCAGCTTAACCTCCGGTTCTAGCCCAACCTACAATGAGCAGTTCTTC. This gives the protein CASSLTSGSSPTYNEQFF.

The chain uses TRBV29-1 and TRBJ1-2; D call uncertain. CDR1 SQVTM and CDR2 ANQGSEA come from the germline V gene. CDR3 length: 12 amino acids. V gave up 7 bases and J gave up 2 bases, with 11 bases separating them. The CDR3 nucleotides are TGCAGCGGAGAGAAAATCAACTATGGCTACACCTTC. Residues: CSGEKINYGYTF.

This chain uses TRBV7-2 with TRBJ2-5; 7 positions match TRBD2. The DNA matches TRBJ2-7 better at its end, which makes the J call doubtful. In germline, CDR1 is SGHTA, CDR2 FQGNSA. This CDR3 comprises 17 residues. CDR3 protein: CASSLVFSGNPTYEQYF. The CDR3, as DNA: TGTGCCAGCAGCTTAGTATTCAGCGGGAACCCAACATACGAGCAGTACTTC.

This clonotype was counted between two and nine times. This chain connects TRBV6-2 or TRBV6-3 to TRBJ2-7, with 7 bases aligning to TRBD2. Germline lookup yields CDR1 MNHEY and CDR2 SVGEGT. J lost 5 bases, V lost 8 bases, and 9 bases had no gene match. This CDR3 has 13 residues. Here the CDR3 reads CASRPGRVHEQYF. The CDR3 DNA is TGTGCCAGCCGTCCGGGGAGGGTCCACGAGCAGTACTTC.

The genes are TRBV5-4 and TRBJ1-2; D is perhaps TRBD1 (5 bases). From germline, CDR1 is SGHNT and CDR2 YYREEE (reference sequence). This CDR3 is built from 16 residues. Trimming left V 4 bases short and J 4 bases short, with 20 bases between. The CDR3 reads CASSTGTDQDLYGYTF. The CDR3 DNA is TGTGCCAGCAGCACCGGGACGGACCAAGACCTCTATGGCTACACCTTC.

This clonotype was picked up a small number of times. The chain has TRBV12-3 or TRBV12-4 and TRBJ2-7; 7 bases are a match to TRBD2. Trimming took 7 bases from V and 3 from J; bases not matched to a gene: 15. This CDR3 contains 16 residues. In DNA form, the CDR3 reads TGTGCCAGCATGATCCGGGCTAGCGGAATACTCTACGAGCAGTACTTC. Translated: CASMIRASGILYEQYF.

This clonotype was recorded a few times. The chain links TRBV7-3 to TRBJ2-1; D is unresolved. The CDR3 contains 15 residues. The germline V and J ends were trimmed by 5 bases and 0 bases, with 11 bases remaining between them. The germline CDR1 and CDR2 sequences are SGHTA and FQGTGA. CDR3 DNA sequence: TGTGCCAGCAGCCGTGCGGCCGGCTCCTACAATGAGCAGTTCTTC. This codes for CASSRAAGSYNEQFF.

The chain couples TRBV4-3 to TRBJ2-1; 12 bases fit TRBD2. V shed 1 base, J shed 7 bases, and the junction held 5 bases outside the gene matches. The CDR3 runs to 16 residues. The V gene's germline CDR1 is LGHNA and CDR2 YSLEER. CDR3 sequence reads: CASSQVASGRGNEQFF. In DNA form, the CDR3 reads TGCGCCAGCAGCCAAGTAGCTAGCGGGAGGGGGAATGAGCAGTTCTTC.

The chain couples TRBV5-1 to TRBJ2-3, with D maybe TRBD1 (5 bases). Germline CDR1 reads SGHRS; CDR2 reads YFSETQ. Trimming cost V 4 bases and J 4 bases, with 13 bases left between them. The CDR3 has 14 amino acids. CDR3: CASSRQSSPDTQYF. CDR3 bases: TGCGCCAGCAGCCGACAGTCCTCCCCAGATACGCAGTATTTT.

The J gene is TRBJ2-7, the V gene TRBV20-1, with D perhaps matching TRBD1 or TRBD2 (5 bases each). The V end was cut by 6 bases, the J end by 1 base, with 10 bases between. In germline, CDR1 is DFQATT, CDR2 SNEGSKA (reference sequence). The CDR3 covers 12 residues. The CDR3 sequence is CSAGRESYEQYF. CDR3 in DNA: TGCAGTGCGGGCAGGGAGTCCTACGAGCAGTACTTC.

V gene TRBV4-2 combines with J gene TRBJ1-2, with D possibly matching TRBD1 (5 bases). The ends were cut back, 4 bases at V and 8 bases at J, with 17 bases in the middle. The CDR3 is 14 amino acids. Germline values: CDR1 LGHNA, CDR2 YNFKEQ. The CDR3 DNA follows: TGTGCCAGCAGCCCCGGGGGTGAGGAGCCGGGCTACACCTTC. This gives the protein CASSPGGEEPGYTF.

V and J are TRBV25-1 and TRBJ1-6; TRBD1 matches at 7 bases. The trim removed 8 bases at V and 8 bases at J, leaving 6 bases unmatched. Germline-derived CDR1 and CDR2 are MGHDK and SYGVNS. CDR3 length: 13 residues. CDR3 DNA: TGTGCCAGCCGGACAGGTTGGGATTCACCCCTCCACTTT. It yields the protein CASRTGWDSPLHF. Full variable domain (remainder filled in from reference TRBV25-1 and TRBJ1-6): EADIYQTPRYLVIGTGKKITLECSQTMGHDKMYWYQQDPGMELHLIHYSYGVNSTEKGDLSSESTVSRIRTEHFPLTLESARPSHTSQYLCASRTGWDSPLHFGNGTRLTVT.

This sequence joins TRBV4-2 and TRBJ2-7; 7 nucleotides agree with TRBD1. Trimming removed 6 bases from V and 3 bases from J; junction bases left unmatched: 8. Germline V gene data show CDR1 as LGHNA and CDR2 as YNFKEQ. The CDR3 runs to 14 residues. The CDR3 nucleotides are TGTGCCAGCAGTCTCGGACAGGCAGACTACGAGCAGTACTTC. It is translated as CASSLGQADYEQYF.